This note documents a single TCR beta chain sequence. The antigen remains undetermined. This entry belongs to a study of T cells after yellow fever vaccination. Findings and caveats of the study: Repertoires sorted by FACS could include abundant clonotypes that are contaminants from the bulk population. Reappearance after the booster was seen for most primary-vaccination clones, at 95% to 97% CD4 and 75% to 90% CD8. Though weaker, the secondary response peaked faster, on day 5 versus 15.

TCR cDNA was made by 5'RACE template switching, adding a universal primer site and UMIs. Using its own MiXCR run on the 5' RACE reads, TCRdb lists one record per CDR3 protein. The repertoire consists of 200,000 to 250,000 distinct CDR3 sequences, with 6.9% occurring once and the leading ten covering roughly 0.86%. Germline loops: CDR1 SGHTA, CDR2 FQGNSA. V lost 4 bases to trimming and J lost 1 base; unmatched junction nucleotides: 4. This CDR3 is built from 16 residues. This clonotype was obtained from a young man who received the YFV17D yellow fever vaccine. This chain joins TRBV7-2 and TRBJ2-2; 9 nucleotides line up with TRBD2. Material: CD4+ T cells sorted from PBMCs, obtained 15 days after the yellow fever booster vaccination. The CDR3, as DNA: TGTGCCAGCAGCTATCGACTAGCGGTGAACACCGGGGAGCTGTTTTTT. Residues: CASSYRLAVNTGELFF.